This T cell receptor (beta chain) was retrieved from a study of blood T cell repertoires in COVID-19. Study in general: Sites across the United States, Italy and Spain contributed samples from acute and convalescent COVID-19. T cells, B-cell-depleted T cells, or PBMCs supplied cDNA or gDNA.

V lost 2 bases and J lost 10, with 17 bases in between. From germline, CDR1 is MNHNS and CDR2 SASEGT. The CDR3 totals 14 residues. As originally analysed: Cell counts per sample came from amplifying reference gene primers. TCRdb's copy holds only in-frame clones and misses some; the assay was immunoSEQ multiplex PCR. V, J and clone size reflect that table, while D and trimming were determined from the DNA. The sample yields around 100,000 clones, 85% to 90% seen once. Sequencing was done on a sample of peripheral blood. The genes are TRBV6-1 and TRBJ2-5; TRBD1 is a possible D gene (5 bases). This TCR came from a human donor in a cohort sampled during active COVID-19. The CDR3 region is CASSELGQLGRQYF. CDR3 nucleotides: TGTGCCAGCAGTGAATTGGGGCAGTTGGGGCGCCAGTACTTC.